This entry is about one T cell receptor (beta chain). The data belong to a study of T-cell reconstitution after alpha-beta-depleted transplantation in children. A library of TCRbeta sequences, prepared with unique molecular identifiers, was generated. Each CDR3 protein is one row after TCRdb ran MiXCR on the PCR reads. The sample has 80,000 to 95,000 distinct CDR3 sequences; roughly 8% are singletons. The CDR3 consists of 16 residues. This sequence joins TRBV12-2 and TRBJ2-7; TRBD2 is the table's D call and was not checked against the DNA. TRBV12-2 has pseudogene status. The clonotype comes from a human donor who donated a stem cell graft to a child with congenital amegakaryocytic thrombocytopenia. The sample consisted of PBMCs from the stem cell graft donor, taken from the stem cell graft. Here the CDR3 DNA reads TGTGCAAGTCGCTTATTAGTCAACAGGGGCTCCTACGAGCAGTACTTC. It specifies CASRLLVNRGSYEQYF.